The 31 T cell receptor beta chains below come from one sample, sequenced in a study of T cells after yellow fever vaccination. TCRdb passed the 5' RACE reads through MiXCR, listing each CDR3 protein once. The table lists roughly 310,000 distinct CDR3 sequences, about 3.5% of them singletons. Sample: PBMCs, taken on the day of the yellow fever booster vaccination. Receptors originate from a man aged 18 to 29 who received the YFV17D yellow fever vaccine.

This clonotype was seen a few times. The chain links TRBV5-1 to TRBJ2-1, with TRBD2 as a possible D gene (5 bases). Trimming removed 0 bases at V and 10 bases at J, with 11 bases between. Per the germline V gene, CDR1 is SGHRS and CDR2 is YFSETQ. The CDR3 covers 13 residues. CDR3 sequence reads: CASSLAGGLEQFF. The CDR3 DNA reads as TGCGCCAGCAGCTTGGCCGGAGGACTGGAGCAGTTCTTC.

Many counts were recorded for this clonotype. The V and J genes are TRBV4-3 and TRBJ2-1; no reliable D call. The CDR3 is 15 residues long. CDR1 is LGHNA, CDR2 YSLEER, per germline. V lost 2 bases, J lost 2 bases, and 10 bases lay in between. The CDR3 is CASSQFLGTYNEQFF. In DNA form, the CDR3 reads TGCGCCAGCAGCCAATTCCTAGGGACCTACAATGAGCAGTTCTTC.

In its sample, this clonotype was seen many times. The rearrangement uses TRBV6-1 and TRBJ2-2; perhaps TRBD2 as D (6 bases). Germline V lookup: CDR1 MNHNS, CDR2 SASEGT. V gave up 1 base and J gave up 13 bases, with 19 bases separating them. This CDR3 has 15 amino acids. The CDR3 spells CASSEVGGKGSVLFF. Written as DNA, the CDR3 is TGTGCCAGCAGTGAAGTGGGGGGAAAGGGAAGCGTGCTGTTTTTT.

This clonotype was counted at least ten times. The V gene is TRBV11-2, the J gene TRBJ2-5; D ambiguous. Looked up from germline, CDR1 is SGHAT and CDR2 is FQNNGV. The CDR3 runs to 14 residues. V was clipped by 2 bases and J by 6 bases, with 13 bases between them. The CDR3 DNA reads TGTGCCAGCAGCTTACCACCCACTGGAAAGACCCAGTACTTC. Amino acid sequence: CASSLPPTGKTQYF.

The chain employs TRBV7-3 and TRBJ2-1; 13 nucleotides agree with TRBD2. Germline trimming cut 11 bases from V and 10 bases from J; bases unmatched to any gene: 14. The germline V gene encodes CDR1 SGHTA and CDR2 FQGTGA. The CDR3 consists of 15 residues. CDR3 DNA: TGTGCCCTCAGCCGAACCAGACTAGCGGGGGGCGAGCAGTTCTTC. It codes for CALSRTRLAGGEQFF.

This clonotype showed up many times. V and J are TRBV12-5 and TRBJ2-5; TRBD1 matches 7 bases. The CDR3 runs 16 residues. After removal of 1 base from V and 1 base from J, the junction contained 6 bases not matched to a gene. Germline V lookup: CDR1 LGHNT, CDR2 FRNRAP. CDR3 amino acids: CASGLEEQGFQETQYF. CDR3 bases: TGTGCTAGTGGTTTGGAAGAACAGGGGTTCCAAGAGACCCAGTACTTC.

V and J are TRBV4-3 and TRBJ1-4; the D is unclear. CDR1 LGHNA and CDR2 YSLEER come from the germline V gene. The CDR3 spans 15 residues. Deletions cut 1 base from V and 4 bases from J, with 10 bases between. CDR3 residues: CASSQGPNVNEKLFF. In DNA, the CDR3 is TGCGCCAGCAGCCAAGGCCCAAACGTTAATGAAAAACTGTTTTTT.

This clonotype was counted between two and nine times. This chain connects TRBV10-1 to TRBJ2-2, with a possible D match to TRBD2 (5 bases). The CDR3 spans 14 residues. The V gene lost 7 bases and the J gene lost 0 bases, with 9 bases spanning the gap. The germline V gene encodes CDR1 WNHNN and CDR2 SYGVQD (reference sequence). CDR3 sequence (DNA): TGCGCCAGCAAAGCGGACTCGAACACCGGGGAGCTGTTTTTT. It specifies CASKADSNTGELFF.

This clonotype was seen only a few times. The chain has TRBV25-1 and TRBJ2-2; unclear D gene. CDR1 and CDR2 from the germline V gene are MGHDK and SYGVNS. Deletions cut 4 bases from V and 1 base from J, with 10 bases between. CDR3 size: 15 residues. For the CDR3, the DNA is TGTGCCAGCAGTGGGTCAGATAGGAACACCGGGGAGCTGTTTTTT. Translated, it gives CASSGSDRNTGELFF.

This clonotype was seen only a few times. This sequence joins TRBV12-3 or TRBV12-4 and TRBJ2-5; no definite D call. The CDR3 sequence is 14 residues long. Trimming shortened V by 5 bases and J by 5 bases, and 15 bases separated the two germline ends. CDR3 sequence: CASSPTPVGETQYF. CDR3 nucleotides: TGTGCCAGCAGTCCCACCCCCGTCGGGGAGACCCAGTACTTC.

This clonotype was detected only a few times. The V gene is TRBV4-3, the J gene TRBJ2-3; D uncertain. This CDR3 region has 15 residues. CDR1 is LGHNA, CDR2 YSLEER, per germline. V lost 0 bases to trimming and J lost 3 bases, with 10 bases between them. The CDR3 bases are TGCGCCAGCAGCCAAGAAAGATATGTAACAGATACGCAGTATTTT. This translates into CASSQERYVTDTQYF.

This clonotype was seen many times. The chain combines TRBV7-9 with TRBJ2-7; tentatively, D is TRBD2 (7 bases). V was shortened by 0 bases and J by 7 bases, with 10 bases between the two germline ends. The CDR3 length is 13 residues. CDR1 and CDR2 (germline): SEHNR, FQNEAQ (reference sequence). The CDR3 DNA reads TGTGCCAGCAGCTTAGCGGGGGGGGCAGAGCAGTACTTC. Translation: CASSLAGGAEQYF. Full variable domain (outside the CDR3, taken from reference TRBV7-9 and TRBJ2-7): DTGVSQNPRHKITKRGQNVTFRCDPISEHNRLYWYRQTLGQGPEFLTYFQNEAQLEKSRLLSDRFSAERPKGSFSTLEIQRTEQGDSAMYLCASSLAGGAEQYFGPGTRLTVT.

This clonotype was seen more than once but under ten times. This rearrangement joins TRBV4-1 to TRBJ2-7; maybe TRBD2 (5 bases). The CDR3 length is 14 residues. The germline V gene has CDR1 MGHRA and CDR2 YSYEKL. The germline V and J ends were trimmed by 0 bases and 2 bases, with 8 bases remaining between them. Here the CDR3 DNA reads TGCGCCAGCAGCCAAGATGCCGGGACCTACGAGCAGTACGTC. Its translation: CASSQDAGTYEQYV.

The chain recombines TRBV6-5 with TRBJ1-5; D not certain. Germline V gene sequence: CDR1 MNHEY, CDR2 SVGAGI. The ends were cut back, 6 bases at V and 3 bases at J, with 12 bases in the middle. The CDR3 is 14 amino acids. DNA for the CDR3: TGTGCCAGCAGCCGACGGAGATCCAATCAGCCCCAGCATTTT. It specifies CASSRRRSNQPQHF.

This clonotype was detected many times. The chain combines TRBV15 with TRBJ2-2, with 7 nucleotides matching TRBD1. CDR3 length: 13 residues. V trimming: 0 bases; J trimming: 9 bases; junction bases outside the gene matches: 1. Germline lookup yields CDR1 LNHNV and CDR2 YYDKDF (reference sequence). In DNA, the CDR3 is TGTGCCACCAGCAGAGAGACAGGGAGGGAGCTGTTTTTT. Its translation is CATSRETGRELFF.

This rearrangement joins TRBV29-1 to TRBJ1-2, with no clear D. Germline V gene sequence: CDR1 SQVTM, CDR2 ANQGSEA. The CDR3 extends over 13 amino acids. Trimming stripped 0 bases from V and 8 bases from J, with 13 bases between. The CDR3 nucleotides are TGCAGCGTTGAAGATAGGGAGGGAGGCGGCTACACCTTC. Protein: CSVEDREGGGYTF.

There are many counts of this clonotype. This sequence joins TRBV7-2 and TRBJ1-2, with TRBD1 matching 10 bases. V trimming: 4 bases; J trimming: 2 bases; junction bases outside the gene matches: 7. CDR1 is SGHTA, CDR2 FQGNSA, per germline. This CDR3 has 16 residues. CDR3 sequence reads: CASSYRTGQGNYGYTF. The CDR3 DNA is TGTGCCAGCAGCTACAGAACGGGACAGGGGAACTATGGCTACACCTTC.

This clonotype was seen many times. The chain couples TRBV7-2 to TRBJ2-4; TRBD2 is a possible D gene (6 bases). The CDR3 sequence is 16 residues long. The V end was cut by 5 bases, the J end by 6 bases, with 20 bases between. CDR1 SGHTA and CDR2 FQGNSA come from the germline V gene. CDR3 in DNA: TGTGCCAGCAGCCCCCCCGTGGGACTCCACGCAAACATTCAGTACTTC. This codes for CASSPPVGLHANIQYF. The variable domain in full, completed from reference TRBV7-2 and TRBJ2-4, reads GAGVSQSPSNKVTEKGKDVELRCDPISGHTALYWYRQSLGQGLEFLIYFQGNSAPDKSGLPSDRFSAERTGGSVSTLTIQRTQQEDSAVYLCASSPPVGLHANIQYFGAGTRLSVL.

This clonotype was counted many times. The chain joins TRBV12-3 or TRBV12-4 to TRBJ2-5; D unresolved. CDR3 size: 13 residues. Trimming pared 6 bases from V and 2 bases from J, leaving 10 bases between. CDR3: CASSPRLQETQYF. CDR3 in DNA: TGTGCCAGCAGCCCTAGGCTGCAAGAGACCCAGTACTTC.

The chain links TRBV18 to TRBJ2-1; 9 positions agree with TRBD2. With V trimmed by 6 bases and J by 5 bases, 8 bases remained unmatched. The CDR3 is 15 residues long. Germline V gene sequence: CDR1 KGHSH, CDR2 LQKENI. The CDR3 nucleotides are TGTGCCAGCTCTCCGGCTAGCGGGGATAACAATGAGCAGTTCTTC. Encoded protein: CASSPASGDNNEQFF. Filled out from reference TRBV18 and TRBJ2-1, the complete variable domain reads NAGVMQNPRHLVRRRGQEARLRCSPMKGHSHVYWYRQLPEEGLKFMVYLQKENIIDESGMPKERFSAEFPKEGPSILRIQQVVRGDSAAYFCASSPASGDNNEQFFGPGTRLTVL.

This clonotype was found a few times. The rearrangement links TRBV7-9 to TRBJ1-1; D may be TRBD1 (5 bases). Deletions cut 1 base from V and 11 bases from J, with 8 bases between. This CDR3 has 11 residues. Germline assignment: CDR1 SEHNR and CDR2 FQNEAQ (reference sequence). As DNA, the CDR3 is TGTGCCAGCAGCTTAGACAGGACGGCTTTCTTT. It encodes CASSLDRTAFF.

This clonotype was seen repeatedly, ten times or more. The chain recombines TRBV9 with TRBJ1-1, with D uncertain. V dropped 6 bases and J dropped 3 bases, with 18 bases sitting between them. Germline CDR1 is SGDLS and CDR2 is YYNGEE. The CDR3 contains 15 residues. The CDR3 sequence: CASNTAGERDTEAFF. The CDR3 nucleotides read TGTGCCAGCAACACAGCGGGAGAAAGGGACACTGAAGCTTTCTTT.

There are many counts of this clonotype. The chain couples TRBV5-1 to TRBJ2-2; D ambiguous. Trimming took off 3 bases at V and 4 bases at J, with 13 bases between the two ends. CDR1 SGHRS and CDR2 YFSETQ come from the germline V gene. This CDR3 region has 15 residues. CDR3 region: CASSSPWGSTGELFF. The CDR3 DNA is TGCGCCAGCAGCTCTCCGTGGGGAAGCACCGGGGAGCTGTTTTTT.

The chain uses TRBV11-2 and TRBJ2-7, with TRBD2 matching 9 bases. Germline values: CDR1 SGHAT, CDR2 FQNNGV. V dropped 0 bases and J dropped 5; count of bases not matched to a gene: 8. The CDR3 has 16 amino acids. The CDR3 protein is CASSLDGTSPPHEQYV. The CDR3 nucleotides are TGTGCCAGCAGCTTAGATGGGACTAGCCCACCGCACGAGCAGTACGTC.

This clonotype was observed at least ten times. This chain uses TRBV20-1 with TRBJ1-1; 7 nucleotides line up with TRBD1. The CDR3 runs to 13 residues. The V and J ends lost 3 bases and 3 bases, in that order; junction bases with no gene match: 4. Per germline, CDR1 DFQATT and CDR2 SNEGSKA (reference sequence). CDR3 coding DNA: TGCAGTGCTAGGGGACAGACCGACACTGAAGCTTTCTTT. As protein: CSARGQTDTEAFF.

The CDR3 here is CASSSTTGLGTEAFF. The DNA for the CDR3 is TGTGCCAGCAGCTCAACTACAGGGTTGGGGACTGAAGCTTTCTTT. V is TRBV5-4 and J is TRBJ1-1; D is perhaps TRBD1 (6 bases). There are 15 residues in the CDR3. Germline V gene lookup returns CDR1 SGHNT and CDR2 YYREEE (reference sequence). Trimming left V 3 bases short and J 5 bases short, with 17 bases between.

There are many counts of this clonotype. The rearrangement links TRBV7-9 to TRBJ1-1; TRBD1 matches at 8 bases. The CDR3 spans 13 residues. Per the germline V gene, CDR1 is SEHNR and CDR2 is FQNEAQ (reference sequence). The V gene end was trimmed by 5 bases and the J gene end by 6 bases; junction bases not matched to a gene: 5. In DNA form, the CDR3 reads TGTGCCAGCAGCCTAGAACAGGGGGCTGAAGCTTTCTTT. This translates into CASSLEQGAEAFF.

This chain uses TRBV7-2 with TRBJ2-5; D is tentatively TRBD1 or TRBD2 (5 bases each). This CDR3 is 15 amino acids long. The V end lost 5 bases, the J end lost 4 bases, and 17 bases lay between the germline ends. CDR1 is SGHTA and CDR2 is FQGNSA in the germline V gene. CDR3 residues: CASSVNWGFGETQYF. The CDR3 coding sequence is TGTGCCAGCAGCGTTAATTGGGGGTTTGGAGAGACCCAGTACTTC.

The chain links TRBV25-1 to TRBJ2-7; tentatively, D is TRBD1 (5 bases). The germline V gene encodes CDR1 MGHDK and CDR2 SYGVNS. CDR3 length: 13 residues. V gave up 4 bases and J gave up 6 bases, with 13 bases separating them. CDR3: CASSARGQGEQYF. The DNA for the CDR3 is TGTGCCAGCAGTGCTAGGGGCCAGGGCGAGCAGTACTTC.

In its sample, this clonotype was seen a few times. The chain couples TRBV7-2 to TRBJ2-5; 8 nucleotides match TRBD1. The V segment lost 0 bases and the J segment 5 bases; nucleotides outside the gene matches: 8. The CDR3 is made up of 16 amino acids. Germline V CDR1 and CDR2: SGHTA, FQGNSA. The CDR3 here is CASSLADRVGRETQYF. The CDR3 DNA reads TGTGCCAGCAGCTTAGCGGACAGGGTGGGTAGGGAGACCCAGTACTTC.

This clonotype was observed a few times. The chain recombines TRBV2 with TRBJ1-5; 9 nucleotides match TRBD1. Trimming took 9 bases from V and 6 from J; bases not matched to a gene: 3. The CDR3 spans 12 residues. Germline values: CDR1 SNHLY, CDR2 FYNNEI. Here the CDR3 DNA reads TGTGCCAGTAGACAGGGGGGTCAGCCCCAGCATTTT. Amino acids: CASRQGGQPQHF.